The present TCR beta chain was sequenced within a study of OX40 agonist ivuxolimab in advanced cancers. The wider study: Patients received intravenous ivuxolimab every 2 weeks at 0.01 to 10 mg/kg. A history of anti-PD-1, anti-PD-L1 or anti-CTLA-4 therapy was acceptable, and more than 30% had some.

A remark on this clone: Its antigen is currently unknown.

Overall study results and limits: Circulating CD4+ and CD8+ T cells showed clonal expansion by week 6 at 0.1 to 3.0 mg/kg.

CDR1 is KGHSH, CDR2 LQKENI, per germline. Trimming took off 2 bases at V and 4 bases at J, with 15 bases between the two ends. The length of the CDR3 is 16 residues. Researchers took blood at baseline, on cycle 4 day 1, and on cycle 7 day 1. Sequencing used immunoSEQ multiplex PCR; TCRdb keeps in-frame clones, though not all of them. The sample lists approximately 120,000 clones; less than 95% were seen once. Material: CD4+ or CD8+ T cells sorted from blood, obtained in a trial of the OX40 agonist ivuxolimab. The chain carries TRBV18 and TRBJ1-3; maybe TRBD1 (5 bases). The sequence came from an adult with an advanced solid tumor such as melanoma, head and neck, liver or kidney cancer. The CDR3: CASSPGRGERGNTIYF. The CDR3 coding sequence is TGTGCCAGCTCACCAGGGAGGGGAGAAAGAGGAAACACCATATATTTT.